The 22 T cell receptor beta chains listed next were all sequenced from one sample in a study of cytomegalovirus exposure and HLA in healthy donors listed by TCRdb under 2017. The library was made by the immunoSEQ multiplex PCR assay. For the multiplex PCR, a mixture combining 60 forward primers for TCR Vbeta segments and 13 reverse primers for TCR Jbeta segments was used. In its TCRdb copy, this immuneACCESS table keeps in-frame sequences only and misses some clones. Where compared with another copy, unresolved V genes explain less than half of these, and the others have no known cause. In all, the sample holds roughly 67,000 clones, and about 77% of those were seen once. Of the sample, around 8.9% is held by the ten largest clones. Material: PBMCs. The receptors derive from a man aged 40-55 years in good health and CMV-seronegative.

The V call is TRBV5-8, the J call TRBJ2-7; 7 bases are shared with TRBD1. V shed 3 bases, J shed 6 bases, and the junction held 9 bases outside the gene matches. The CDR3 covers 14 residues. CDR1 and CDR2 from the germline V gene are SGHTS and YDEGEE. As DNA, the CDR3 is TGTGCCAGCAGCTGGGGGACAGCAAAGCGCGAGCAGTACTTC. Its translation: CASSWGTAKREQYF. Combining the CDR3 with reference TRBV5-8 and TRBJ2-7 gives the whole variable domain EAGVTQSPTHLIKTRGQQATLRCSPISGHTSVYWYQQALGLGLQFLLWYDEGEERNRGNFPPRFSGRQFPNYSSELNVNALELEDSALYLCASSWGTAKREQYFGPGTRLTVT.

This chain links TRBV5-5 with TRBJ2-7; TRBD1 agrees at 7 bases. Germline lookup yields CDR1 SGHKS and CDR2 YYEKEE (reference sequence). This CDR3 has 13 amino acids. Losses at the gene ends were 6 bases for V and 3 bases for J; bases not matched to a gene: 6. CDR3 nucleotides: TGTGCCAGCATGAGACAGGGTCTCTACGAGCAGTACTTC. Residues: CASMRQGLYEQYF.

The chain couples TRBV29-1 to TRBJ2-7; D may be TRBD2 (5 bases). This CDR3 spans 12 amino acids. V lost 4 bases and J lost 2, with 9 bases in between. Germline CDR1 reads SQVTM; CDR2 reads ANQGSEA. For the CDR3, the DNA is TGCAGCGTTGGAGGGCTGGCCTACGAGCAGTACTTC. Its protein is CSVGGLAYEQYF.

The chain links TRBV11-3 to TRBJ2-1, with a possible D match to TRBD2 (5 bases). The length of the CDR3 is 15 residues. The V and J ends lost 1 base and 8 bases respectively, with 15 bases between them. Germline loops: CDR1 SGHNT, CDR2 YENEEA. The DNA of the CDR3 is TGTGCCAGCAGCTTAGTTGGGTCGGGGAGTGATGAGCAGTTCTTC. Protein: CASSLVGSGSDEQFF.

The rearrangement uses TRBV7-6 and TRBJ1-1; maybe TRBD1 (6 bases). CDR3 length equals 20 residues. The V gene lost 1 base and the J gene lost 3 bases, with 27 bases spanning the gap. Germline CDR1 reads SGHVS; CDR2 reads FNYEAQ. Written as DNA, the CDR3 is TGTGCCAGCAGCTTAGGATCTCTGGGGCCTAGCACAGGGAAGGACACTGAAGCTTTCTTT. It codes for CASSLGSLGPSTGKDTEAFF.

The genes are TRBV6-5 and TRBJ1-3; 8 nucleotides align to TRBD1. The CDR3 length is 14 residues. Germline CDR1 and CDR2: MNHEY and SVGAGI. The CDR3 nucleotides read TGTGCGTCCGGGACAGGAATCTCTGGAAACACCATATATTTT. Amino acids: CASGTGISGNTIYF.

The chain uses TRBV6-6 and TRBJ2-7; TRBD2 agrees at 12 bases. Germline assignment: CDR1 MNHNY and CDR2 SVGAGI (reference sequence). Trimming cost V 7 bases and J 7 bases; bases outside gene matches: 8. The CDR3 sequence is 14 residues long. The CDR3 protein is CASTRTSGVGEQYF. The CDR3 nucleotides are TGTGCCAGCACCCGGACTAGCGGGGTGGGGGAGCAGTACTTC.

This clone occurred once. In DNA, the CDR3 is TGTGCCAGCAGCTTGCTAGGAGATAATTCACCCCTCCACTTT. Amino acid sequence: CASSLLGDNSPLHF. This chain joins TRBV5-5 and TRBJ1-6; D uncertain. The CDR3 spans 14 residues. Trimming took 1 base from V and 5 from J, leaving 7 bases between them. Germline V gene sequence: CDR1 SGHKS, CDR2 YYEKEE (reference sequence).

A remark on this clone: This clone may be a read error of a much larger clone one base away. The same CDR3 also results from other DNA sequences found in this sample. The chain carries TRBV7-7 and TRBJ2-7, with TRBD1 matching 11 bases. Germline lookup yields CDR1 SSHAT and CDR2 FNYEAQ (reference sequence). The CDR3 extends over 15 amino acids. CDR3 coding DNA: TGCGCCAGCAGCTTGGGACAGGGGGGAGGCTACGAGCAGTACTTC. Its protein product is CASSLGQGGGYEQYF.

Here the CDR3 DNA reads TGTGCCAGCAGCAAAGGAGGGCAGAACTATGGCTACACCTTC. The encoded protein is CASSKGGQNYGYTF. The V and J genes are TRBV25-1 and TRBJ1-2; D is undetermined. Per the germline V gene, CDR1 is MGHDK and CDR2 is SYGVNS. This CDR3 is built from 14 residues. Trimming shortened V by 6 bases and J by 2 bases, and 13 bases separated the two germline ends.

The rearrangement joins TRBV5-1 to TRBJ2-3; D ambiguous. V lost 0 bases, J lost 0 bases, and 8 bases lay in between. Per the germline V gene, CDR1 is SGHRS and CDR2 is YFSETQ. This CDR3 has 15 residues. This CDR3 is CASSLVGESTDTQYF. In nucleotides, the CDR3 is TGCGCCAGCAGCTTGGTCGGAGAGAGCACAGATACGCAGTATTTT.

This clone was picked up a small number of times. V is TRBV5-1 and J is TRBJ2-2, with D tentatively TRBD2 (6 bases). The CDR3 covers 13 residues. Trimming cost V 3 bases and J 4 bases, with 7 bases left between them. CDR1 is SGHRS and CDR2 is YFSETQ in the germline V gene. This CDR3 reads CASSWGVTGELFF. CDR3 in DNA: TGCGCCAGCAGCTGGGGGGTCACCGGGGAGCTGTTTTTT.

The sample holds one count of this clone. This chain connects TRBV28 to TRBJ2-1; 11 bases line up with TRBD1. V shed 7 bases and J 4 bases; nucleotides not matched to a gene: 12. Germline V gene data show CDR1 as MDHEN and CDR2 as SYDVKM. CDR3 length: 17 amino acids. CDR3 in DNA: TGTGCCAGCAAACCGGGACAGGGGGGGAGTGGATACAATGAGCAGTTCTTC. This translates into CASKPGQGGSGYNEQFF.

V is TRBV7-2 and J is TRBJ2-7, with 10 nucleotides matching TRBD2. Germline CDR1 reads SGHTA; CDR2 reads FQGNSA. Trimming removed 8 bases from V and 3 bases from J; junction bases left unmatched: 4. This CDR3 has 13 amino acids. The CDR3 sequence is CASGSGGSYEQYF. The CDR3 DNA reads as TGTGCCAGCGGTAGCGGGGGGAGCTACGAGCAGTACTTC.

J is TRBJ2-7 and V is TRBV7-7; no clear D. Trimming shortened V by 1 base and J by 6 bases, and 10 bases separated the two germline ends. The CDR3 sequence is 13 residues long. Germline loops: CDR1 SSHAT, CDR2 FNYEAQ (reference sequence). The CDR3 region has the DNA TGTGCCAGCAGCTTAGAGGCAGGCTCCGAGCAGTACTTC. The encoded protein is CASSLEAGSEQYF. Full variable domain (remainder filled in from reference TRBV7-7 and TRBJ2-7): GAGVSQSPRYKVTKRGQDVTLRCDPISSHATLYWYQQALGQGPEFLTYFNYEAQPDKSGLPSDRFSAERPEGSISTLTIQRTEQRDSAMYRCASSLEAGSEQYFGPGTRLTVT.

This clone is a singleton in its sample. The chain is built from TRBV27 and TRBJ2-1; 8 bases are shared with TRBD1. The germline gives CDR1 MNHEY, CDR2 SMNVEV (reference sequence). The J segment lost 7 bases and the V segment lost 3 bases, leaving 5 bases of the junction unmatched. This CDR3 comprises 14 residues. The CDR3 DNA follows: TGTGCCAGCAGTTTTGGGCAGGGGGCGAATGAGCAGTTCTTC. Translating it yields CASSFGQGANEQFF.

The chain has TRBV2 and TRBJ1-6; D gene uncertain. The V end was cut by 8 bases, the J end by 0 bases, with 11 bases between. This CDR3 has 15 residues. Germline values: CDR1 SNHLY, CDR2 FYNNEI. The DNA of the CDR3 is TGTGCCAGCTTAGTAGAGAGCTCCTATAATTCACCCCTCCACTTT. Amino acid sequence: CASLVESSYNSPLHF.

The chain carries TRBV5-4 and TRBJ1-1; D remains unclear. Germline V lookup: CDR1 SGHNT, CDR2 YYREEE (reference sequence). The CDR3 is 14 residues long. Trimming pared 4 bases from V and 3 bases from J, leaving 13 bases between. The CDR3 here is CASSLQPEDTEAFF. The CDR3, as DNA: TGTGCCAGCAGCCTACAGCCGGAGGACACTGAAGCTTTCTTT.

The chain uses TRBV27 and TRBJ2-3; D is unclear. The V and J ends lost 5 bases and 4 bases respectively, with 10 bases between them. The CDR3 is made up of 13 amino acids. In germline, CDR1 is MNHEY, CDR2 SMNVEV (reference sequence). The CDR3 sequence is CASSALGADTQYF. The CDR3 DNA reads TGTGCCAGCAGTGCGTTAGGAGCAGATACGCAGTATTTT.

The chain recombines TRBV11-2 with TRBJ1-2, with a tentative D call TRBD1 (5 bases). The CDR3 contains 12 residues. V was clipped by 5 bases and J by 13 bases, with 17 bases between them. CDR1 is SGHAT, CDR2 FQNNGV, per germline. The CDR3 region has the DNA TGTGCCAGCAGCCAGGGCCTTGATTCTCTCACCTTC. Encoded protein: CASSQGLDSLTF.

The V and J genes are TRBV28 and TRBJ2-7; possible D gene TRBD2, 5 bases. CDR1 MDHEN and CDR2 SYDVKM come from the germline V gene. V was cut by 3 bases and J by 5 bases, with 5 bases left in between. The length of the CDR3 is 11 residues. Here the CDR3 reads CASSLEDEQYF. For the CDR3, the DNA is TGTGCCAGCAGTTTGGAGGACGAGCAGTACTTC.

The chain employs TRBV5-5 and TRBJ2-7; 7 bases line up with TRBD2. V lost 0 bases, J lost 2 bases, and 5 bases stayed unmatched. Germline V gene data show CDR1 as SGHKS and CDR2 as YYEKEE (reference sequence). The CDR3 consists of 15 residues. This CDR3 reads CASSLVGGETYEQYF. CDR3 coding DNA: TGTGCCAGCAGCTTGGTTGGGGGGGAGACCTACGAGCAGTACTTC.